The sample holds many counts of the clone carrying this TCR beta chain. TCRdb called the reads again in MiXCR, with one record for every CDR3 protein. The sample records 150,000 to 200,000 distinct CDR3 sequences, approximately 9.6% being singletons. Looked up from germline, CDR1 is SGHTA and CDR2 is FQGNSA. This CDR3 region has 13 residues. The ends were cut back, 4 bases at V and 5 bases at J, with 12 bases in the middle. This sample is drawn from a study of T cell repertoires in cytomegalovirus infection. The chain joins TRBV7-2 to TRBJ2-7, with D perhaps TRBD1 (5 bases). The source is a human donor in good health (CMV status not recorded). Some clones in this sample may be carry-over from other donors' samples. Sequences were obtained from PBMCs. The CDR3 loop reads CASSSNRQNEQYF. DNA of the CDR3: TGTGCCAGCAGCTCCAACCGACAGAACGAGCAGTACTTC.